A selection of T cell receptor beta chains follows, all from one sample in a study of blood T cell repertoires in COVID-19. Sequencing was performed with immunoSEQ multiplex PCR; in TCRdb, only in-frame clones are kept and a portion is missing. Found here are 150,000 to 200,000 clones, 65% to 90% of them singletons; the top ten hold roughly 5.2%. Sample: PBMCs or T cells enriched from blood (not recorded which). The receptors come from a woman in her sixties or seventies with acute COVID-19. Each CDR3 is given with its conserved first and last residue. Each record gives: D gene, J gene, clone size, V gene, CDR3 DNA, CDR3 protein. D genes are given only for firm matches. The listing skips clone size in some rows; elsewhere it reads once, few, many or a size class.

D: -
J: TRBJ1-2
size: -
V: TRBV7-2
DNA: TGTGCCAGCAGCTTAGACACCCACTATGGCTACACCTTC
CDR3: CASSLDTHYGYTF

D: -
J: TRBJ2-3
size: -
V: TRBV5-4
DNA: TGTGCCAGCAGGTTAATGGCCGATCTCACAGATACGCAGTATTTT
CDR3: CASRLMADLTDTQYF

D: TRBD2
J: TRBJ2-1
size: -
V: TRBV3-1/TRBV3-2
DNA: TGTGCCAGCAGCGCACTAGCGGGAGTTTTCAATGAGCAGTTCTTC
CDR3: CASSALAGVFNEQFF

D: -
J: TRBJ1-2
size: -
V: TRBV27
DNA: TGTGCCAGCAGTTCATTACGGGCTAACTATGGCTACACCTTC
CDR3: CASSSLRANYGYTF

D: -
J: TRBJ2-1
size: once
V: TRBV3-1/TRBV3-2
DNA: TGTGCCAGCAGCCAAGTATACCGGTGGGAGCAGTTCTTC
CDR3: CASSQVYRWEQFF

D: TRBD2
J: TRBJ2-3
size: -
V: TRBV6-2/TRBV6-3
DNA: TGTGCCAGCAGTTACGACCCACTAGCGGGGATCGGTCTCAGCTCAGCAGATACGCAGTATTTT
CDR3: CASSYDPLAGIGLSSADTQYF

D: -
J: TRBJ2-3
size: -
V: TRBV7-2
DNA: TGTGCCAGCAGCTTAGTAGTAGATACGCAGTATTTT
CDR3: CASSLVVDTQYF

D: -
J: TRBJ1-5
size: -
V: TRBV21-1
DNA: TGTGCCCGCCCTCAAACTCAGGATAGCAATCAGCCCCAGCATTTT
CDR3: CARPQTQDSNQPQHF

D: TRBD2
J: TRBJ2-3
size: -
V: TRBV9
DNA: TGTGCCAGCAGCGTAGTGGCTAGCGGAGATACGCAGTATTTT
CDR3: CASSVVASGDTQYF

D: -
J: TRBJ1-1
size: -
V: TRBV2
DNA: TGTGCCAGCAGTAAGAGGCTCATTACTGAAGCTTTCTTT
CDR3: CASSKRLITEAFF

D: -
J: TRBJ1-1
size: -
V: TRBV12-3/TRBV12-4
DNA: TGTGCCAGCGTTCCCCGGGTTGGCACTGAAGCTTTCTTT
CDR3: CASVPRVGTEAFF

D: TRBD2
J: TRBJ2-3
size: -
V: TRBV6-5
DNA: TGTGCCAGCAGTTTTAGCGGGGGGGCCCCAGATACGCAGTATTTT
CDR3: CASSFSGGAPDTQYF

D: -
J: TRBJ2-3
size: few
V: TRBV14
DNA: TGTGCCAGCAATGCGTTTGGTATTGGCACAGATACGCAGTATTTT
CDR3: CASNAFGIGTDTQYF

D: TRBD2
J: TRBJ2-7
size: -
V: TRBV5-1
DNA: TGCGCCAGCAGCTTGGATCTAGCGGGAGTAAACGAGCAGTACTTC
CDR3: CASSLDLAGVNEQYF

D: TRBD1
J: TRBJ2-1
size: -
V: TRBV9
DNA: TGTGCCAGCAGCCCGGGTTGGGGACAGGGGTATGGTGAGCAGTTCTTC
CDR3: CASSPGWGQGYGEQFF

D: -
J: TRBJ2-2
size: -
V: TRBV7-7
DNA: TGTGCCAGCAGCTTGGACAGCTTTTACGGGGAGCTGTTTTTT
CDR3: CASSLDSFYGELFF

D: -
J: TRBJ1-2
size: -
V: TRBV25-1
DNA: TGTGCCAGCAGTGAATACCGAGGTACCATCTATGGCTACACCTTC
CDR3: CASSEYRGTIYGYTF

D: TRBD2
J: TRBJ2-5
size: -
V: TRBV5-1
DNA: TGCGCCAGCAGCTTTAGGGGACTAGCGGGGGTAGGGATTGGAGAGACCCAGTACTTC
CDR3: CASSFRGLAGVGIGETQYF

D: -
J: TRBJ1-2
size: -
V: TRBV7-9
DNA: TGTGCCAGCAGCCCGGAGCACCATGGCTACACCTTC
CDR3: CASSPEHHGYTF

D: TRBD2
J: TRBJ2-7
size: -
V: TRBV7-9
DNA: TGTGCCAGCAGCTCCCCGACTAGCGGGAGACTGTACGAGCAGTACTTC
CDR3: CASSSPTSGRLYEQYF

D: -
J: TRBJ1-2
size: once
V: TRBV7-8
DNA: TGTGCCAGCAGCTTAACGGACAATAACTATGGCTACACCTTC
CDR3: CASSLTDNNYGYTF

D: -
J: TRBJ2-7
size: -
V: TRBV19
DNA: TGTGCCAGTAGTTCGACTGGTTACGAGCAGTACTTC
CDR3: CASSSTGYEQYF

D: -
J: TRBJ1-6
size: -
V: TRBV19
DNA: TGTGCCAGTAGTATGGGCGTGGATATTAATTCACCCCTCCACTTT
CDR3: CASSMGVDINSPLHF

D: TRBD1
J: TRBJ1-1
size: -
V: TRBV5-1
DNA: TGCGCCAGCAGCTTAAGTACAGGGGTGTCGGGTGTAGCTTTCTTT
CDR3: CASSLSTGVSGVAFF

D: -
J: TRBJ1-2
size: few
V: TRBV7-9
DNA: TGTGCCAGCAGCTTAGAGACTCCTACTAACTATGGCTACACCTTC
CDR3: CASSLETPTNYGYTF

D: TRBD2
J: TRBJ2-6
size: few
V: TRBV6-6
DNA: TGTGCCAGCAGTCTATGGACTAGCGTCATGGGGGGCTCTGGGGCCAACGTCCTGACTTTC
CDR3: CASSLWTSVMGGSGANVLTF

D: -
J: TRBJ1-5
size: once
V: TRBV29-1
DNA: TGCAGCGTGGTCCTACAGGGTGGCCAGCCCCAGCATTTT
CDR3: CSVVLQGGQPQHF

D: TRBD2
J: TRBJ2-3
size: -
V: TRBV15
DNA: TGTGCCACCAGCGGGTACGGACTAGCGGGAGATACGCAGTATTTT
CDR3: CATSGYGLAGDTQYF

D: -
J: TRBJ2-5
size: -
V: TRBV19
DNA: TGTGCCAGTAGTCAACAGGGTCCAGCGTGGACCCAGTACTTC
CDR3: CASSQQGPAWTQYF

D: TRBD1
J: TRBJ1-4
size: few
V: TRBV7-9
DNA: TGTGCCAGCAAATATGGGACAGCTAATGAAAAACTGTTTTTT
CDR3: CASKYGTANEKLFF

D: -
J: TRBJ2-5
size: -
V: TRBV28
DNA: TGTGCCAGCAGTGGGCCGACACAGGGAAAGGAGACCCAGTACTTC
CDR3: CASSGPTQGKETQYF

D: TRBD2
J: TRBJ2-3
size: -
V: TRBV6-5
DNA: TGTGCCAGCAGTTACACGAGCGGGGGCACAGATACGCAGTATTTT
CDR3: CASSYTSGGTDTQYF

D: TRBD2
J: TRBJ2-1
size: -
V: TRBV2
DNA: TGTGCCAGTGGGATGACTAGCGGGGGATACAATGAGCAGTTCTTC
CDR3: CASGMTSGGYNEQFF

D: TRBD1
J: TRBJ1-2
size: -
V: TRBV7-2
DNA: TGTGCCAGCCGGACGGGACAGGGTGACTATGGCTACACCTTC
CDR3: CASRTGQGDYGYTF

D: TRBD2
J: TRBJ2-5
size: -
V: TRBV4-3
DNA: TGCGCCAGCAGCCCGGGAGGGGGACCACAAGAGACCCAGTACTTC
CDR3: CASSPGGGPQETQYF

D: -
J: TRBJ2-3
size: -
V: TRBV18
DNA: TGTGCCAGCTCAGCCAACCCTGGGGCTGATACGCAGTATTTT
CDR3: CASSANPGADTQYF

D: -
J: TRBJ2-7
size: once
V: TRBV24-1
DNA: TGTGCCACCAGTGACCCTACGCGGGAAGAGCAGTACTTC
CDR3: CATSDPTREEQYF

D: TRBD2
J: TRBJ2-1
size: -
V: TRBV5-5
DNA: TGTGCCAGCAGCTACATATTCGGGGGGGCGTACAATGAGCAGTTCTTC
CDR3: CASSYIFGGAYNEQFF

D: TRBD1
J: TRBJ2-7
size: -
V: TRBV19
DNA: TGTGCCAGTAGTAACACGTGGACAGGGAGATACGAGCAGTACTTC
CDR3: CASSNTWTGRYEQYF

D: -
J: TRBJ1-2
size: -
V: TRBV6-5
DNA: TGTGCCAGCAGTCCCCGTGGAGATGGCTACACCTTC
CDR3: CASSPRGDGYTF

D: TRBD2
J: TRBJ2-5
size: -
V: TRBV7-8
DNA: TGTGCCAGCAGCCCGCTTGGGACCGGGGGGGAGACCCAGTACTTC
CDR3: CASSPLGTGGETQYF

D: TRBD2
J: TRBJ2-1
size: -
V: TRBV11-3
DNA: TGTGCCAGCAGCTCTAGCGGGACGTACAATGAGCAGTTCTTC
CDR3: CASSSSGTYNEQFF

D: TRBD2
J: TRBJ2-1
size: -
V: TRBV6-6
DNA: TGTGCCAGCACCCCTACCCGGGGGGGGGACAATGAGCAGTTCTTC
CDR3: CASTPTRGGDNEQFF

D: -
J: TRBJ1-5
size: -
V: TRBV24-1
DNA: TGTGCCACCAGTGAGCAGGGCTTAAATCAGCCCCAGCATTTT
CDR3: CATSEQGLNQPQHF

D: TRBD1
J: TRBJ1-1
size: -
V: TRBV4-1
DNA: TGCGCCAGCAGCCCTAACAGGGGGCCATACACTGAAGCTTTCTTT
CDR3: CASSPNRGPYTEAFF

D: -
J: TRBJ2-2
size: -
V: TRBV7-2
DNA: TGTGCCAGCAGCCTTAGCGGAAACACCGGGGAGCTGTTTTTT
CDR3: CASSLSGNTGELFF

D: -
J: TRBJ1-1
size: -
V: TRBV25-1
DNA: TGTGCCAGCTCCCGGGGCACTGAAGCTTTCTTT
CDR3: CASSRGTEAFF

D: -
J: TRBJ2-2
size: -
V: TRBV18
DNA: TGTGCCAGCTCACCAGGGCAGGGGATCGGGGAGCTGTTTTTT
CDR3: CASSPGQGIGELFF

D: -
J: TRBJ2-5
size: -
V: TRBV4-1
DNA: TGCGCCAGCAGAGCTTTAGGGGTAACAGAGACCCAGTACTTC
CDR3: CASRALGVTETQYF

D: TRBD2
J: TRBJ2-5
size: -
V: TRBV4-1
DNA: TGCGCCAGCAGCCCCGGGGGGGGAGGAGAGACCCAGTACTTC
CDR3: CASSPGGGGETQYF

D: TRBD1
J: TRBJ1-3
size: -
V: TRBV11-2
DNA: TGTGCCAGCAGCCCGGACAGGAGAAACACCATATATTTT
CDR3: CASSPDRRNTIYF

D: TRBD1
J: TRBJ2-2
size: -
V: TRBV6-4
DNA: TGTGCCAGCAGTGACGGGACAGACACCGGGGAGCTGTTTTTT
CDR3: CASSDGTDTGELFF

D: TRBD1
J: TRBJ1-1
size: many
V: TRBV19
DNA: TGTGCCAGTAGTATAAGGGACAGGGGCCCCCACACTGAAGCTTTCTTT
CDR3: CASSIRDRGPHTEAFF

D: -
J: TRBJ1-1
size: -
V: TRBV19
DNA: TGTGCCAGTAGTATAGATTTAACGGGAGGGGAAGCTTTCTTT
CDR3: CASSIDLTGGEAFF

D: -
J: TRBJ2-1
size: few
V: TRBV9
DNA: TGTGCCAGCAGCGTAGAGGACAGCTCCTACAATGAGCAGTTCTTC
CDR3: CASSVEDSSYNEQFF

D: TRBD1
J: TRBJ2-2
size: -
V: TRBV11-3
DNA: TGTGCCAGCAGCCAGGGACAGGGGACCAACACCGGGGAGCTGTTTTTT
CDR3: CASSQGQGTNTGELFF